A single sample gave rise to the 13 T cell receptor beta chains below, sequenced in a study of cytomegalovirus exposure and HLA in healthy donors (dated by TCRdb to about 2017). Library prep was done by the immunoSEQ multiplex PCR assay. For the multiplex PCR, a mixture combining 60 forward primers for TCR Vbeta segments and 13 reverse primers for TCR Jbeta segments was used. TCRdb took this table from immuneACCESS and kept in-frame rearrangements with V and J called. Such tables lack part of the clones; where checked against another copy, unresolved V genes explain under half of the gap, and the rest is unexplained. Here the sample has around 200,000 clones; roughly four fifths occur a single time. The top ten constitute around 3.3% of the sample. The sequenced material came from PBMCs. Receptors were obtained from a young woman in good health and CMV-seropositive.

CDR3 nucleotides: TGTGCCAGCAGCGGGACTAGCGGGAGGTACGAGGATGAGCAGTTCTTC. Translation: CASSGTSGRYEDEQFF. The chain combines TRBV9 with TRBJ2-1; 14 bases align to TRBD2. Germline assignment: CDR1 SGDLS and CDR2 YYNGEE. This CDR3 spans 16 amino acids. The V and J ends lost 3 bases and 8 bases, in that order; junction bases with no gene match: 7.

The chain couples TRBV2 to TRBJ2-5; TRBD1 agrees at 11 bases. The CDR3 length is 17 residues. Germline V CDR1 and CDR2: SNHLY, FYNNEI. Trimming cost V 1 base and J 1 base; bases outside gene matches: 5. In DNA form, the CDR3 reads TGTGCCAGCAGTGAAGGGTGGGGACAGGGGGGCCAAGAGACCCAGTACTTC. Its protein product is CASSEGWGQGGQETQYF.

In this sample, this clone turned up a few times. The V and J genes are TRBV5-1 and TRBJ2-5; D is possibly TRBD1 (5 bases). Germline CDR1 is SGHRS and CDR2 is YFSETQ. The V end was cut by 2 bases, the J end by 2 bases, with 13 bases between. CDR3 length: 15 residues. CDR3 sequence reads: CASSFLGQRQETQYF. The CDR3 coding sequence is TGCGCCAGCAGCTTTCTGGGGCAGAGGCAAGAGACCCAGTACTTC.

V is TRBV11-3 and J is TRBJ2-5; 7 bases line up with TRBD1. V was clipped by 7 bases and J by 4 bases; unmatched bases: 9. Germline CDR1 SGHNT, CDR2 YENEEA. CDR3 length: 14 amino acids. CDR3 coding DNA: TGTGCCAGCAACCCACAGGGGTGGCGAGAGACCCAGTACTTC. As protein: CASNPQGWRETQYF.

Regarding this clone: A junction end diverges from the germline sequence, so it may reflect a read error. This chain connects TRBV4-1 to TRBJ1-1; 7 positions match TRBD1. The CDR3 length is 14 residues. Germline V lookup: CDR1 MGHRA, CDR2 YSYEKL. CDR3 loop: CASGQGQFNTEAFF. CDR3 nucleotides: TGCGCCAGCGGCCAGGGACAGTTTAACACTGAAGCTTTCTTT.

The chain couples TRBV27 to TRBJ2-2, with TRBD1 matching 7 bases. CDR3 size: 14 residues. The germline CDR1 and CDR2 sequences are MNHEY and SMNVEV (reference sequence). Germline trimming cut 3 bases from V and 3 bases from J; bases unmatched to any gene: 1. The CDR3 is CASSFTGDTGELFF. The DNA for the CDR3 is TGTGCCAGCAGTTTCACAGGGGACACCGGGGAGCTGTTTTTT.

The chain uses TRBV4-1 and TRBJ2-5; a weak D match, TRBD1 (6 bases). Germline-derived CDR1 and CDR2 are MGHRA and YSYEKL. There are 15 residues in the CDR3. V lost 1 base and J 3 bases, leaving 12 bases between the germline ends. The CDR3 sequence: CASSQVRGLEETQYF. The DNA of the CDR3 is TGCGCCAGCAGCCAAGTCAGGGGATTGGAAGAGACCCAGTACTTC.

This clone was counted a few times. The chain carries TRBV11-2 and TRBJ2-5, with a weak D call TRBD2 (6 bases). The germline V gene has CDR1 SGHAT and CDR2 FQNNGV. The CDR3 spans 14 residues. Trimming shortened V by 5 bases and J by 4 bases, and 14 bases separated the two germline ends. The CDR3 loop is CASSPWGVRETQYF. CDR3 nucleotide sequence: TGTGCCAGCAGCCCGTGGGGGGTAAGAGAGACCCAGTACTTC.

To note about this clone: At one boundary the junction diverges from the germline segment, which might be a read error. V is TRBV7-9 and J is TRBJ1-1; TRBD1 agrees at 7 bases. Germline V CDR1 and CDR2: SEHNR, FQNEAQ (reference sequence). The CDR3 covers 12 residues. The CDR3 DNA reads TGTTCCAGCAGCTTAGAAGGGGGCGAAGCTTTCTTT. Residues: CSSSLEGGEAFF.

V gene TRBV6-1 combines with J gene TRBJ2-7, with 10 positions matching TRBD2. Germline V lookup: CDR1 MNHNS, CDR2 SASEGT. V lost 10 bases to trimming and J lost 2 bases; unmatched junction nucleotides: 11. The CDR3 contains 15 residues. The CDR3 loop reads CATLVNSGRPYEQYF. CDR3 sequence (DNA): TGTGCCACCCTCGTAAATAGCGGGAGGCCCTACGAGCAGTACTTC.

The genes are TRBV5-5 and TRBJ1-5; 9 bases are shared with TRBD1. The germline gives CDR1 SGHKS, CDR2 YYEKEE (reference sequence). V shed 4 bases, J shed 3 bases, and the junction held 8 bases outside the gene matches. The CDR3 extends over 16 amino acids. CDR3 region: CASSPLDRGDNQPQHF. In nucleotides, the CDR3 is TGTGCCAGCAGCCCCTTGGACAGGGGTGACAATCAGCCCCAGCATTTT.

The chain uses TRBV5-1 and TRBJ2-1; 11 nucleotides agree with TRBD2. V shed 0 bases and J 1 base; nucleotides not matched to a gene: 9. The length of the CDR3 is 19 residues. Germline CDR1 SGHRS, CDR2 YFSETQ. In nucleotides, the CDR3 is TGCGCCAGCAGCTTGGAGAGTAGCGGGAGGGCCAGTTCCTACAATGAGCAGTTCTTC. It codes for CASSLESSGRASSYNEQFF.

In the case of this clone: At one end, the junction sequence differs from germline, possibly due to a read error. This chain joins TRBV7-7 and TRBJ2-7, with TRBD1 matching over 11 bases. The CDR3 spans 15 residues. Per the germline V gene, CDR1 is SSHAT and CDR2 is FNYEAQ (reference sequence). CDR3 nucleotide sequence: TGTGCTAGCAGCTTTCGGACAGGGGGCGTCTACGAGCAGTACTTC. Its protein is CASSFRTGGVYEQYF.